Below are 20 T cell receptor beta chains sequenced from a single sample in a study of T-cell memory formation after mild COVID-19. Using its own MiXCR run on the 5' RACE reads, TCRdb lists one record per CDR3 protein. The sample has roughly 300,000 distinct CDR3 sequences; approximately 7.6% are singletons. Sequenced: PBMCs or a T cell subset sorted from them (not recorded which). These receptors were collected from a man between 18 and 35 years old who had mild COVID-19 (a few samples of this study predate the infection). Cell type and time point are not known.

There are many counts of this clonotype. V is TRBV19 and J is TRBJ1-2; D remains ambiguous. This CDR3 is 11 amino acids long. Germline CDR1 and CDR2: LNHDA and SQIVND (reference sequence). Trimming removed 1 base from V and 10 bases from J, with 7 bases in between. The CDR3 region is CASSIGEAYTF. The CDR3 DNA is TGTGCCAGTAGTATAGGGGAGGCCTACACCTTC. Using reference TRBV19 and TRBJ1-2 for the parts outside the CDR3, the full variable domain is DGGITQSPKYLFRKEGQNVTLSCEQNLNHDAMYWYRQDPGQGLRLIYYSQIVNDFQKGDIAEGYSVSREKKESFPLTVTSAQKNPTAFYLCASSIGEAYTFGSGTRLTVV.

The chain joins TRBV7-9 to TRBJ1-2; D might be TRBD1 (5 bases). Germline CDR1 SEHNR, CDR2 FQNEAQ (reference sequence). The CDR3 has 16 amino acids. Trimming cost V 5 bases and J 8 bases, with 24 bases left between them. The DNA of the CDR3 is TGTGCCAGCAGCACGATACAATGGGGACCTTTTTACGGCTACACCTTC. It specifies CASSTIQWGPFYGYTF.

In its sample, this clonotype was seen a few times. The CDR3 here is CASKSDRGSSPLHF. CDR3 bases: TGTGCCAGCAAGAGCGACAGGGGTAGCTCACCCCTCCACTTT. The J gene is TRBJ1-6, the V gene TRBV6-5, with TRBD1 matching over 8 bases. V shed 7 bases, J shed 10 bases, and the junction held 9 bases outside the gene matches. The V gene's germline CDR1 is MNHEY and CDR2 SVGAGI. The CDR3 contains 14 residues.

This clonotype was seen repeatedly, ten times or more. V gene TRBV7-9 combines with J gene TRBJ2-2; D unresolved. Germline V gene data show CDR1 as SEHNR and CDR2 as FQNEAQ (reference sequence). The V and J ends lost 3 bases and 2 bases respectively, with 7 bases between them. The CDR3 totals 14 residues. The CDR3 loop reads CASSLSVNTGELFF. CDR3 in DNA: TGTGCCAGCAGCTTGTCAGTTAACACCGGGGAGCTGTTTTTT.

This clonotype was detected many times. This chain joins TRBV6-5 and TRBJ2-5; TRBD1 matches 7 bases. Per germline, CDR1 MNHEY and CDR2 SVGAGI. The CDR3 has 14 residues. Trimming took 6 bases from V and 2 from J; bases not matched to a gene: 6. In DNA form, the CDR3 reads TGTGCCAGCAGGGAACCGGACAGGCAAGAGACCCAGTACTTC. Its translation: CASREPDRQETQYF.

The CDR3 protein is CASSLEHSGANVLTF. CDR3 in DNA: TGTGCCAGTAGTTTGGAACACTCTGGGGCCAACGTCCTGACTTTC. The chain is built from TRBV19 and TRBJ2-6; D gene ambiguous. There are 15 residues in the CDR3. V lost 5 bases to trimming and J lost 0 bases, with 8 bases between them. The germline V gene encodes CDR1 LNHDA and CDR2 SQIVND (reference sequence). Based on the CDR3 plus reference TRBV19 and TRBJ2-6, the full variable domain is DGGITQSPKYLFRKEGQNVTLSCEQNLNHDAMYWYRQDPGQGLRLIYYSQIVNDFQKGDIAEGYSVSREKKESFPLTVTSAQKNPTAFYLCASSLEHSGANVLTFGAGSRLTVL.

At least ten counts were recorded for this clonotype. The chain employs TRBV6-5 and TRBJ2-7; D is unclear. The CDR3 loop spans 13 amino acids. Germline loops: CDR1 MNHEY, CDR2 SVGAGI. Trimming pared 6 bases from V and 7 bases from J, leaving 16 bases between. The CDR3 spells CASSPRYSLEQYF. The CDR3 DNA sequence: TGTGCCAGCAGCCCCCGTTATTCCTTGGAGCAGTACTTC.

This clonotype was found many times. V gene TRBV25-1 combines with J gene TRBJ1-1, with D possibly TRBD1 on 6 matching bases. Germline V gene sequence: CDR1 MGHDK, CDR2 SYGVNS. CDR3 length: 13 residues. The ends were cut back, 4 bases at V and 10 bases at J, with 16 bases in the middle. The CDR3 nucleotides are TGTGCCAGCAGTGGCCACCTGGACAGTCGAGCTTTCTTT. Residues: CASSGHLDSRAFF.

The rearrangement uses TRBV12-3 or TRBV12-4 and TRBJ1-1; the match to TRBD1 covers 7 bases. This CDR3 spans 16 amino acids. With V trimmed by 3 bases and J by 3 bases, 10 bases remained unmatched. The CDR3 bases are TGTGCCAGCAGTTTTTTGGCTCAGGGGGTGTACACTGAAGCTTTCTTT. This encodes CASSFLAQGVYTEAFF.

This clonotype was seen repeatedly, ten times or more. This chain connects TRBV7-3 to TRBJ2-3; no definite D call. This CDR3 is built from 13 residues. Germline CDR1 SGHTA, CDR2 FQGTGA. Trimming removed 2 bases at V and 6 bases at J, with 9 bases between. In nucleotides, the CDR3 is TGTGCCAGCAGCTTACGCCGTGGGGATACGCAGTATTTT. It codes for CASSLRRGDTQYF. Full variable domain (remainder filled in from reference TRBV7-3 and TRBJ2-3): GAGVSQTPSNKVTEKGKYVELRCDPISGHTALYWYRQSLGQGPEFLIYFQGTGAADDSGLPNDRFFAVRPEGSVSTLKIQRTERGDSAVYLCASSLRRGDTQYFGPGTRLTVL.

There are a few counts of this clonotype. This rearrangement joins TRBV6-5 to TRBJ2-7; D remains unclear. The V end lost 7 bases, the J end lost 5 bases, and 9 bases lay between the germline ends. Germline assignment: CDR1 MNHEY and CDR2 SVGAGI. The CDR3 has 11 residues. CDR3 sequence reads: CASNRPNEQYF. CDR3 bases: TGTGCCAGCAACCGACCTAACGAGCAGTACTTC.

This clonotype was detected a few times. The CDR3 DNA is TGTGCCAGCAGCTTGTCGGTGGGAGAGACCCAGTACTTC. This encodes CASSLSVGETQYF. This chain connects TRBV5-5 to TRBJ2-5; D call uncertain. Germline CDR1 and CDR2: SGHKS and YYEKEE (reference sequence). V was clipped by 1 base and J by 4 bases, with 8 bases between them. The CDR3 has 13 amino acids. Using reference TRBV5-5 and TRBJ2-5 for the parts outside the CDR3, the full variable domain is DAGVTQSPTHLIKTRGQQVTLRCSPISGHKSVSWYQQVLGQGPQFIFQYYEKEERGRGNFPDRFSARQFPNYSSELNVNALLLGDSALYLCASSLSVGETQYFGPGTRLLVL.

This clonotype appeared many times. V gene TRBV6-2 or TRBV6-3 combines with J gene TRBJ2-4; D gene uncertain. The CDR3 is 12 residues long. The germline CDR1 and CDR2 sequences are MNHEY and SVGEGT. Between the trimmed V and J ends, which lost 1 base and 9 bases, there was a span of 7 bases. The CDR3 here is CASSYLAGIQYF. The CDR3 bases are TGTGCCAGCAGTTACTTGGCCGGCATTCAGTACTTC.

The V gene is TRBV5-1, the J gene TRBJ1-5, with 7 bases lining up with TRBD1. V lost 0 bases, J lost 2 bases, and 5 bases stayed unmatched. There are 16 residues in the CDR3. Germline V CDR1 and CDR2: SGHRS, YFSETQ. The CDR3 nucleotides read TGCGCCAGCAGCTTGGCCCCAGGGGGGGGCAATCAGCCCCAGCATTTT. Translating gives CASSLAPGGGNQPQHF. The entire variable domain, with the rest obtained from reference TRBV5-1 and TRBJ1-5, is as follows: KAGVTQTPRYLIKTRGQQVTLSCSPISGHRSVSWYQQTPGQGLQFLFEYFSETQRNKGNFPGRFSGRQFSNSRSEMNVSTLELGDSALYLCASSLAPGGGNQPQHFGDGTRLSIL.

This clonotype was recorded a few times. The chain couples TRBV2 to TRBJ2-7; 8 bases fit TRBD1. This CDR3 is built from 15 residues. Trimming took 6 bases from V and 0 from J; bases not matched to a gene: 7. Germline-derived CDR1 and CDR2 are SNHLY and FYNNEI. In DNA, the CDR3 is TGTGCCAGCAGCGTGAACAGGGGGAGCTCCTACGAGCAGTACGTC. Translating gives CASSVNRGSSYEQYV.

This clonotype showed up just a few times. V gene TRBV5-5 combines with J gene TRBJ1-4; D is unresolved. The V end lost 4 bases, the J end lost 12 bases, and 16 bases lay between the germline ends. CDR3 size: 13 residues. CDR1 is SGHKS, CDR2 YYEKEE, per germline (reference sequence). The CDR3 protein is CASSPESQSQLFF. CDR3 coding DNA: TGTGCCAGCAGCCCTGAAAGCCAATCCCAACTGTTTTTT.

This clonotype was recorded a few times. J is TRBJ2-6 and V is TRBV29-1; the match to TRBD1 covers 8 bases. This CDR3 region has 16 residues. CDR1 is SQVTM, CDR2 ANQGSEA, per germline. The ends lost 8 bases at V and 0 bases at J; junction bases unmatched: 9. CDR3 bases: TGCAGCTTCCGCCGGGACAGGAGCTCTGGGGCCAACGTCCTGACTTTC. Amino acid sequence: CSFRRDRSSGANVLTF.

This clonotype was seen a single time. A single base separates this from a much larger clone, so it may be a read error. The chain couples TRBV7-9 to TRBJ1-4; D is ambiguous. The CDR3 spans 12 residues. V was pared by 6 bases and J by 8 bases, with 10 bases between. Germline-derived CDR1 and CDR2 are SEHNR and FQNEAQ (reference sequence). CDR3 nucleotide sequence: TGTGCCAGCAGAAACCGCCGGGAAAAACTGTTTTTT. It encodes CASRNRREKLFF.

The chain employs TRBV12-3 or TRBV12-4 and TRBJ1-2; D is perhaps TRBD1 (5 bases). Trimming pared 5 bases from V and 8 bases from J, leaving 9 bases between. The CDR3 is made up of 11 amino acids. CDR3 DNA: TGTGCCAGCAGTCCAGACAGAGGCTACACCTTC. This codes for CASSPDRGYTF.

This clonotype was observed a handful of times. The CDR3 nucleotides read TGTGCCAGCTCACCGCCAGGGGGGCGAGATACGCAGTATTTT. This encodes CASSPPGGRDTQYF. J is TRBJ2-3 and V is TRBV18; the D gene is possibly TRBD1 (7 bases). The germline gives CDR1 KGHSH, CDR2 LQKENI. Trimming removed 3 bases at V and 5 bases at J, with 12 bases between. The CDR3 sequence is 14 residues long. Filled out from reference TRBV18 and TRBJ2-3, the complete variable domain reads NAGVMQNPRHLVRRRGQEARLRCSPMKGHSHVYWYRQLPEEGLKFMVYLQKENIIDESGMPKERFSAEFPKEGPSILRIQQVVRGDSAAYFCASSPPGGRDTQYFGPGTRLTVL.